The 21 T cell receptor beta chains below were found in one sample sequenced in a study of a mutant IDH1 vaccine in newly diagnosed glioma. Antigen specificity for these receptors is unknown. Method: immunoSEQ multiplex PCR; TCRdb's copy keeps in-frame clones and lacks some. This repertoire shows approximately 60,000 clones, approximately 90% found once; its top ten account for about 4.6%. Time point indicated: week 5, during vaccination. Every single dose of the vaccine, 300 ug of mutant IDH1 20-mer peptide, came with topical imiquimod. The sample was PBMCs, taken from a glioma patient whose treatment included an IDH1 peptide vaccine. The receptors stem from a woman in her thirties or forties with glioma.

CDR3 sequence reads: CASRRTGSFYNEQFF. DNA of the CDR3: TGTGCCAGCAGGCGGACAGGGTCCTTCTACAATGAGCAGTTCTTC. The V and J genes are TRBV6-5 and TRBJ2-1, with 8 bases lining up with TRBD1. Losses at the gene ends were 6 bases for V and 3 bases for J; bases not matched to a gene: 7. CDR1 and CDR2 from the germline V gene are MNHEY and SVGAGI. This CDR3 contains 15 residues.

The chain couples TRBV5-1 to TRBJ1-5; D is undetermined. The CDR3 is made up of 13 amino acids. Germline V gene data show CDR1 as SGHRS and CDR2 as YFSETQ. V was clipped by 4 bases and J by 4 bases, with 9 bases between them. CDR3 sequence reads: CASSPLPNQPQHF. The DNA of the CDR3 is TGCGCCAGCAGCCCGCTTCCAAATCAGCCCCAGCATTTT.

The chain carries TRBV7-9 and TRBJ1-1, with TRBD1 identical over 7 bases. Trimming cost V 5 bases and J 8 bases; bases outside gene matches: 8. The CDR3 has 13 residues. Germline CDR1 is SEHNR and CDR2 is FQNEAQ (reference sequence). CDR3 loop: CASSQGGGREAFF. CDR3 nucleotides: TGTGCCAGCAGCCAGGGGGGTGGGCGCGAAGCTTTCTTT.

The CDR3 protein is CASSRDRTNYGYTF. Here the CDR3 DNA reads TGCGCCAGCAGCCGAGACAGAACTAACTATGGCTACACCTTC. The chain employs TRBV4-1 and TRBJ1-2; perhaps TRBD1 as D (5 bases). Between the trimmed V and J ends, which lost 4 bases and 0 bases, there was a span of 9 bases. CDR1 and CDR2 (germline): MGHRA, YSYEKL. The CDR3 contains 14 residues.

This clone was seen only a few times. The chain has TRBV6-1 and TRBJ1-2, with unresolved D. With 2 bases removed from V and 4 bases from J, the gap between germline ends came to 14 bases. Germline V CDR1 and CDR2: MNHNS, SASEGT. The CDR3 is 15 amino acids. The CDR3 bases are TGTGCCAGCAGTGAATCCGAGGGCGCGAGCTATGGCTACACCTTC. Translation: CASSESEGASYGYTF.

The CDR3: CASSEQGSQPQHF. The CDR3, as DNA: TGCGCCAGCAGTGAACAGGGTAGCCAGCCCCAGCATTTT. V gene TRBV10-2 combines with J gene TRBJ1-5; D may be TRBD1 (6 bases). Per germline, CDR1 WSHSY and CDR2 SAAADI. CDR3 length: 13 residues. Trimming took 3 bases from V and 7 from J, leaving 10 bases between them.

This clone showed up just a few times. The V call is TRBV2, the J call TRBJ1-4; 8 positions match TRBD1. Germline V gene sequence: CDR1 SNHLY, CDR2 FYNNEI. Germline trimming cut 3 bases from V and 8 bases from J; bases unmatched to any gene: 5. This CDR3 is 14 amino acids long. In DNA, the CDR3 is TGTGCCAGCAGTGAGCAGGGGGCGAACGAAAAACTGTTTTTT. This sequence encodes CASSEQGANEKLFF.

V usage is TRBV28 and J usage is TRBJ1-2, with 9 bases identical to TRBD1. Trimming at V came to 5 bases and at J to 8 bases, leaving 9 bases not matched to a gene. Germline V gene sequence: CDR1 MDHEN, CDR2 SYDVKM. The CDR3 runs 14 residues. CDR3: CASSMDRGPGGYTF. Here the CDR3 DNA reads TGTGCCAGCAGTATGGACAGGGGCCCTGGCGGCTACACCTTC.

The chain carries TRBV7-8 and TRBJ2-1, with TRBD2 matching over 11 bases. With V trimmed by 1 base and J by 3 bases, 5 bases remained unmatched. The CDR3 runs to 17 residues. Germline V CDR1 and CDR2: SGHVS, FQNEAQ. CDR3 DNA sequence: TGTGCCAGCAGCTTAGATCGCCTAGCGGGGGGCTACAATGAGCAGTTCTTC. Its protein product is CASSLDRLAGGYNEQFF.

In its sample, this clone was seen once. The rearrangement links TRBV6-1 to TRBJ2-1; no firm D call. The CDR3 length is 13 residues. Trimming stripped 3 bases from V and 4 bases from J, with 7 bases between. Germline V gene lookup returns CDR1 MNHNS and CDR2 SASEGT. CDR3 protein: CASSEHRYNEQFF. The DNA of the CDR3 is TGTGCCAGCAGTGAGCACAGATACAATGAGCAGTTCTTC.

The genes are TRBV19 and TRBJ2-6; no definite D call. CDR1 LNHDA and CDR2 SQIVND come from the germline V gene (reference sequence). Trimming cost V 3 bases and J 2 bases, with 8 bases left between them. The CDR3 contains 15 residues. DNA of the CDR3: TGTGCCAGTAGTATGCGAGGTGCTGGGGCCAACGTCCTGACTTTC. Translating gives CASSMRGAGANVLTF.

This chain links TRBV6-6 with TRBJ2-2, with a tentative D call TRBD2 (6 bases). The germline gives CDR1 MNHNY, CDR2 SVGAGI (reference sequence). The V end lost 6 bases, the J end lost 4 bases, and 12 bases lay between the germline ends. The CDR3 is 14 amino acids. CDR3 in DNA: TGTGCCAGCAGGCAAGGGACTTTCACCGGGGAGCTGTTTTTT. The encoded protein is CASRQGTFTGELFF.

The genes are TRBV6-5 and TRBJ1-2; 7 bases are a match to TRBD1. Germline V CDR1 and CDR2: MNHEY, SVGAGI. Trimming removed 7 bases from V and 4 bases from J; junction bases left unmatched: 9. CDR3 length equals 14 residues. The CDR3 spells CASKKQGFVYGYTF. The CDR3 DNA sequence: TGTGCCAGCAAGAAACAGGGGTTTGTCTATGGCTACACCTTC.

CDR3 region: CASSNQNNQPQHF. CDR3 coding DNA: TGTGCCAGTAGTAACCAGAATAATCAGCCCCAGCATTTT. The V gene is TRBV19, the J gene TRBJ1-5; D gene uncertain. Germline-derived CDR1 and CDR2 are LNHDA and SQIVND (reference sequence). V lost 4 bases and J 4 bases, leaving 8 bases between the germline ends. CDR3 length: 13 residues.

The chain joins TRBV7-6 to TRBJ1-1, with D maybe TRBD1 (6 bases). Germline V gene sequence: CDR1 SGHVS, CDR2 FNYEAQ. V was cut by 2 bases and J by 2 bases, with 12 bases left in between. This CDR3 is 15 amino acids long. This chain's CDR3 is CASSLLVQGNTEAFF. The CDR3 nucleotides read TGTGCCAGCAGCTTATTGGTACAGGGTAACACTGAAGCTTTCTTT.

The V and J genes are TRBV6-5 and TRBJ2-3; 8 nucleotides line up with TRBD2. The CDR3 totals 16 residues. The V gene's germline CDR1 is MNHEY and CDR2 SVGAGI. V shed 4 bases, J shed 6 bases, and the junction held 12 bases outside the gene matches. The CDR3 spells CASSSTLAGGSDTQYF. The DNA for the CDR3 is TGTGCCAGCAGTTCTACTCTGGCGGGGGGCTCCGATACGCAGTATTTT.

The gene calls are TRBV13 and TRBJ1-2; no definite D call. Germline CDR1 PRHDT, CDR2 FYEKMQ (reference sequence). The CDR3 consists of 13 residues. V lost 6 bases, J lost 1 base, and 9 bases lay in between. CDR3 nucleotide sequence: TGTGCCAGCAGGCCTCCAGATAACTATGGCTACACCTTC. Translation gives CASRPPDNYGYTF.

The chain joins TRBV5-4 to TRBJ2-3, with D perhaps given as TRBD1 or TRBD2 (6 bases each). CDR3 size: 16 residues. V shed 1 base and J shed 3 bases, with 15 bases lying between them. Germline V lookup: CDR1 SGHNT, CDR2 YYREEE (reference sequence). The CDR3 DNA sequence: TGTGCCAGCAGCTTGAGCGGTGGAGGGGGGACAGATACGCAGTATTTT. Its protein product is CASSLSGGGGTDTQYF.

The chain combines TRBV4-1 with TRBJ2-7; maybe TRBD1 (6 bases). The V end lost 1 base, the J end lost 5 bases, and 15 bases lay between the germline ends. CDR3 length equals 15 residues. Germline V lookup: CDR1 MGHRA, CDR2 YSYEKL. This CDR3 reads CASSQGRDIGHEQYF. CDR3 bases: TGCGCCAGCAGCCAAGGCCGGGACATCGGCCACGAGCAGTACTTC.

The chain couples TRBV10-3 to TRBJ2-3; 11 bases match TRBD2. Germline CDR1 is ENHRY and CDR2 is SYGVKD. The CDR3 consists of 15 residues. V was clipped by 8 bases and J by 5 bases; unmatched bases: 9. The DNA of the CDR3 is TGTGCCATCGCCGGGACTAGCGGCCGCAGAGATACGCAGTATTTT. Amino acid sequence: CAIAGTSGRRDTQYF.

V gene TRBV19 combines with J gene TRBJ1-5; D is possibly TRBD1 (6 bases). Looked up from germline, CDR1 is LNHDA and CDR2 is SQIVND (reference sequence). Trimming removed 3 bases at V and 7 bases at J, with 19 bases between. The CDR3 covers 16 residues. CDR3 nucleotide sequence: TGTGCCAGTAGTATCCGACAGGCCTTAGGGAACCAGCCCCAGCATTTT. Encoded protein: CASSIRQALGNQPQHF. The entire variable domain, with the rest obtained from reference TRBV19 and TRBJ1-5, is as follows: DGGITQSPKYLFRKEGQNVTLSCEQNLNHDAMYWYRQDPGQGLRLIYYSQIVNDFQKGDIAEGYSVSREKKESFPLTVTSAQKNPTAFYLCASSIRQALGNQPQHFGDGTRLSIL.